One and the same sample provided the 8 T cell receptor beta chains below, sequenced in a study of blood T cell repertoires in COVID-19 (dated by TCRdb to 2019 to 2021). The library came from the immunoSEQ multiplex PCR assay. TCRdb stores this immuneACCESS table with in-frame sequences only. Part of the clones is absent; in the studies checked, under half of the shortfall reflects unresolved V genes, and no reason is known for the rest. This sample lists fewer than 200,000 clones; roughly nine tenths were detected once. Together, the top ten hold 20% to 25% of the sample. Input material: PBMCs or T cells enriched from blood (not recorded which). Receptor source: a woman aged 40 to 50 in a cohort exposed to, infected with or recovered from COVID-19 (not recorded which).

The chain couples TRBV5-1 to TRBJ2-3, with a weak D call TRBD1 (6 bases). The V and J ends lost 4 bases and 0 bases respectively, with 12 bases between them. The CDR3 covers 15 residues. Per germline, CDR1 SGHRS and CDR2 YFSETQ. The CDR3 DNA reads as TGCGCCAGCAGCACCCCGGACAGCAGCACAGATACGCAGTATTTT. This codes for CASSTPDSSTDTQYF.

The V call is TRBV5-1, the J call TRBJ2-5, with TRBD2 matching 14 bases. CDR3 length: 18 residues. Per germline, CDR1 SGHRS and CDR2 YFSETQ. V lost 4 bases to trimming and J lost 0 bases; unmatched junction nucleotides: 8. This CDR3 is CASSPGTSGSWNQETQYF. CDR3 nucleotide sequence: TGCGCCAGCAGCCCGGGGACTAGCGGGAGTTGGAACCAAGAGACCCAGTACTTC.

This chain connects TRBV28 to TRBJ2-7; no definite D call. The CDR3 covers 11 residues. Trimming shortened V by 3 bases and J by 3 bases, and 3 bases separated the two germline ends. In germline, CDR1 is MDHEN, CDR2 SYDVKM. The CDR3 protein is CASSFLYEQYF. DNA for the CDR3: TGTGCCAGCAGTTTTCTCTACGAGCAGTACTTC.

This clone appeared many times. The gene calls are TRBV27 and TRBJ2-1, with 14 positions matching TRBD2. Germline CDR1 reads MNHEY; CDR2 reads SMNVEV (reference sequence). V dropped 3 bases and J dropped 8; count of bases not matched to a gene: 12. CDR3 size: 18 residues. CDR3 residues: CASSFLEATSGGVHEQFF. CDR3 DNA sequence: TGTGCCAGCAGTTTCCTCGAAGCGACTAGCGGGGGGGTACATGAGCAGTTCTTC.

The rearrangement joins TRBV6-1 to TRBJ2-1; 10 bases align to TRBD2. This CDR3 has 19 residues. Germline lookup yields CDR1 MNHNS and CDR2 SASEGT. V was pared by 3 bases and J by 0 bases, with 11 bases of the junction left unmatched. DNA for the CDR3: TGTGCCAGCAGTGAGGGGTCTAGCGGGGGCCATCGCTCCTACAATGAGCAGTTCTTC. This sequence encodes CASSEGSSGGHRSYNEQFF.

The chain recombines TRBV6-5 with TRBJ2-5, with D maybe TRBD2 (7 bases). From germline, CDR1 is MNHEY and CDR2 SVGAGI. The CDR3 covers 15 residues. V was trimmed by 4 bases and J by 2 bases, leaving 14 bases between them. The CDR3 DNA sequence: TGTGCCAGCAGTTCACAACAGGGAGGGCAAGAGACCCAGTACTTC. Its protein product is CASSSQQGGQETQYF.

The chain combines TRBV27 with TRBJ2-7; D possibly corresponds to TRBD1 (6 bases). V dropped 2 bases and J dropped 5 bases, with 10 bases sitting between them. Germline CDR1 reads MNHEY; CDR2 reads SMNVEV (reference sequence). The CDR3 totals 13 residues. CDR3 loop: CASSLVQGHEQYF. As DNA, the CDR3 is TGTGCCAGCAGTTTAGTACAGGGCCACGAGCAGTACTTC.

The chain links TRBV30 to TRBJ1-1; D perhaps matches TRBD1 (5 bases). The CDR3 extends over 14 amino acids. Germline V gene data show CDR1 as GTSNPN and CDR2 as SVGIG (reference sequence). V lost 2 bases to trimming and J lost 4 bases, with 14 bases between them. The CDR3, as DNA: TGTGCCTGGAGTTGGGGCGCAGGTACCACTGAAGCTTTCTTT. Protein: CAWSWGAGTTEAFF.